The 5 T cell receptor beta chains reported below all come from one sample, sequenced in a study of blood T cell repertoires in COVID-19. Assay: immunoSEQ multiplex PCR; the TCRdb copy retains only in-frame clones and omits some. This repertoire shows under 200,000 clones, 65% to 90% found once; its top ten account for roughly 1.4%. Sequenced material: peripheral blood. These receptor sequences come from a human donor in a cohort sampled during active COVID-19.

The chain joins TRBV6-5 to TRBJ1-2; TRBD1 matches 8 bases. The CDR3 spans 16 residues. J gave up 5 bases and V 0 bases, and 8 bases lay outside the gene matches. The germline V gene has CDR1 MNHEY and CDR2 SVGAGI. CDR3: CASSYSRTGTAYGYTF. CDR3 DNA: TGTGCCAGCAGTTACTCTCGGACAGGGACGGCGTATGGCTACACCTTC.

Remarks on this clone: Other DNA sequences in this specimen translate into the identical CDR3. This sequence joins TRBV28 and TRBJ2-7, with D tentatively TRBD2 (6 bases). There are 14 residues in the CDR3. CDR1 is MDHEN, CDR2 SYDVKM, per germline. V lost 7 bases and J lost 0, with 13 bases in between. The CDR3 here is CASTRGGSSYEQYF. The CDR3 DNA reads as TGTGCCAGCACCCGGGGAGGAAGCTCCTACGAGCAGTACTTC. Drawing the rest from reference TRBV28 and TRBJ2-7, the complete variable domain is DVKVTQSSRYLVKRTGEKVFLECVQDMDHENMFWYRQDPGLGLRLIYFSYDVKMKEKGDIPEGYSVSREKKERFSLILESASTNQTSMYLCASTRGGSSYEQYFGPGTRLTVT.

V and J are TRBV7-2 and TRBJ2-3, with a possible D match to TRBD2 (6 bases). Trimming removed 5 bases from V and 1 base from J, with 10 bases in between. CDR1 is SGHTA, CDR2 FQGNSA, per germline. The CDR3 spans 14 residues. CDR3 sequence (DNA): TGTGCCAGCAGCCCCCCGGGGGGCACAGATACGCAGTATTTT. Translated: CASSPPGGTDTQYF.

The V call is TRBV9, the J call TRBJ1-3, with TRBD1 matching 7 bases. V lost 0 bases, J lost 2 bases, and 5 bases stayed unmatched. The CDR3 runs to 16 residues. Looked up from germline, CDR1 is SGDLS and CDR2 is YYNGEE. CDR3 residues: CASSVDLGTAGNTIYF. CDR3 coding DNA: TGTGCCAGCAGCGTAGATCTCGGGACAGCTGGAAACACCATATATTTT.

The chain joins TRBV28 to TRBJ2-1; 11 nucleotides align to TRBD2. V lost 4 bases to trimming and J lost 6 bases; unmatched junction nucleotides: 8. The length of the CDR3 is 16 residues. CDR1 is MDHEN and CDR2 is SYDVKM in the germline V gene. Written as DNA, the CDR3 is TGTGCCAGCAGTTCCTGGGCTAGCGGGAGGTCCAATGAGCAGTTCTTC. Translating it yields CASSSWASGRSNEQFF. The whole variable domain, remainder taken from reference TRBV28 and TRBJ2-1, is DVKVTQSSRYLVKRTGEKVFLECVQDMDHENMFWYRQDPGLGLRLIYFSYDVKMKEKGDIPEGYSVSREKKERFSLILESASTNQTSMYLCASSSWASGRSNEQFFGPGTRLTVL.